Described below is a single TCR beta chain sequence and its context. Antigen specificity is unknown. The data were taken from a study of shared clonotypes between healthy human individuals. The study's findings and limits: Naive CD4 clonotype sharing across a few donors was around 5%. The study generally estimated greater richness for naive than memory subsets.

The V end was cut by 3 bases, the J end by 5 bases, with 19 bases between. CDR3 length equals 16 residues. The germline V gene encodes CDR1 MNHNS and CDR2 SASEGT. How the authors handled the data: Junction-only sequences produced by ImmunoSEQ had no quality scores, so filtering differed. Sequencing used immunoSEQ multiplex PCR; TCRdb keeps in-frame clones, though not all of them. That table is the source of V, J and clone size, and D and trimming were worked out from the DNA. The profile shows hundreds of thousands of clones, about 74% of them singletons. This chain joins TRBV6-1 and TRBJ2-5; the D call may be TRBD1 or TRBD2 (5 bases each). This sequence originates from a young woman in good health. Sequencing used memory CD4+ T cells sorted from blood. Subset here: CD45RA-negative fraction. The CDR3 sequence: CASSENRGPVEETQYF. Written as DNA, the CDR3 is TGTGCCAGCAGTGAGAACCGGGGCCCTGTGGAGGAGACCCAGTACTTC.